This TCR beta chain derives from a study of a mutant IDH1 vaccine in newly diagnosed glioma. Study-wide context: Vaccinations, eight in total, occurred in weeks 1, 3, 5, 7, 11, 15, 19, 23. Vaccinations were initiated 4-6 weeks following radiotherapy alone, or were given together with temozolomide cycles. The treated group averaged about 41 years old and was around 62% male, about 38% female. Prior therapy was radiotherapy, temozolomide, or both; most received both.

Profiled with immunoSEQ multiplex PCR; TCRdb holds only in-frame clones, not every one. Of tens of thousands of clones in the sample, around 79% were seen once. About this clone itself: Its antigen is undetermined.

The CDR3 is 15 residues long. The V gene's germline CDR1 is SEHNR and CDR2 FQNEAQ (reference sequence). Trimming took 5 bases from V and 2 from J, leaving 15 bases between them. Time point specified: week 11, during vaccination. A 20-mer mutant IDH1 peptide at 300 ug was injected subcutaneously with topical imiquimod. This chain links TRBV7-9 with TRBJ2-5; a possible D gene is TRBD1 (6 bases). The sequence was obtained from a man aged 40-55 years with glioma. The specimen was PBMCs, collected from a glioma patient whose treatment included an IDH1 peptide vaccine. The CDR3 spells CASSRTGQGQETQYF. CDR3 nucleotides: TGTGCCAGCAGCCGGACGGGTCAGGGGCAAGAGACCCAGTACTTC.